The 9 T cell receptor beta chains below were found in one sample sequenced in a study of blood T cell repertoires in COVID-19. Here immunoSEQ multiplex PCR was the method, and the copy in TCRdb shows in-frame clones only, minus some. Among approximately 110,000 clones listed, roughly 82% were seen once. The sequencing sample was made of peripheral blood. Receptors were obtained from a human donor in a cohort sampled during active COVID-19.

The chain's CDR3 is CSVARGNEQFF. Here the CDR3 DNA reads TGCAGCGTTGCAAGGGGAAATGAGCAGTTCTTC. The J gene is TRBJ2-1, the V gene TRBV29-1; tentative D call: TRBD1 (5 bases). This CDR3 is 11 amino acids long. The V end lost 4 bases, the J end lost 7 bases, and 8 bases lay between the germline ends. Germline values: CDR1 SQVTM, CDR2 ANQGSEA.

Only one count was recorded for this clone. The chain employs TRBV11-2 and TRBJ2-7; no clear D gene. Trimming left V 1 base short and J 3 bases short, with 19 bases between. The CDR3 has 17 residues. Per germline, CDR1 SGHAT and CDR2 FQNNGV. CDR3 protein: CASSLGSVLRPGYEQYF. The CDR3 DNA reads TGTGCCAGCAGCTTAGGAAGTGTTCTACGACCGGGCTACGAGCAGTACTTC.

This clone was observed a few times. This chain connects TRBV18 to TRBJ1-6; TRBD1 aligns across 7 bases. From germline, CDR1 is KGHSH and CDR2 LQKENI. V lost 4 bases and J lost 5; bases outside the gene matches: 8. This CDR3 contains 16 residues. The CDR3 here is CASSQNSGQNNSPLHF. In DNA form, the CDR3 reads TGTGCCAGCTCACAAAACTCGGGACAGAATAATTCACCCCTCCACTTT.

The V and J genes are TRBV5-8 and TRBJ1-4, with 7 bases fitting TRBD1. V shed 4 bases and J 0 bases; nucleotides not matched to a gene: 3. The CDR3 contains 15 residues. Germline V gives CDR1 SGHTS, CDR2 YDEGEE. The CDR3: CASSRDRATNEKLFF. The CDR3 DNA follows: TGTGCCAGCAGCCGCGACAGGGCAACTAATGAAAAACTGTTTTTT.

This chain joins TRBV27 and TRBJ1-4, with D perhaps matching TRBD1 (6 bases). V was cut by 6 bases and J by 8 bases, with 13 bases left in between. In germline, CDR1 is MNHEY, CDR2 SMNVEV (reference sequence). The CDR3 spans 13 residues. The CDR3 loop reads CASSILRGEKLFF. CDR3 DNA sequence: TGTGCCAGCAGCATTCTCAGGGGAGAAAAACTGTTTTTT.

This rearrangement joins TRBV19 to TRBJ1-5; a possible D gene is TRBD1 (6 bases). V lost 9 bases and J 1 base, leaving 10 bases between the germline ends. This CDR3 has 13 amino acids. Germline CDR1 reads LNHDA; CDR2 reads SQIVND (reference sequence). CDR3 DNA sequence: TGTGCCAGCTCCACAGGGAGCAATCAGCCCCAGCATTTT. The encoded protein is CASSTGSNQPQHF.

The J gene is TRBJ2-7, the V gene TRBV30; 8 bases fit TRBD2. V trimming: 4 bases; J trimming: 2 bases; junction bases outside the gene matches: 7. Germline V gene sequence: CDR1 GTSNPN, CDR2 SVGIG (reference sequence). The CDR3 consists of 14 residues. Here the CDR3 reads CAWNRASGPYEQYF. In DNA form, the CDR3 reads TGTGCCTGGAACCGTGCTAGCGGGCCCTACGAGCAGTACTTC. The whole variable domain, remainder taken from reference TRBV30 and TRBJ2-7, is SQTIHQWPATLVQPVGSPLSLECTVEGTSNPNLYWYRQAAGRGLQLLFYSVGIGQISSEVPQNLSASRPQDRQFILSSKKLLLSDSGFYLCAWNRASGPYEQYFGPGTRLTVT.

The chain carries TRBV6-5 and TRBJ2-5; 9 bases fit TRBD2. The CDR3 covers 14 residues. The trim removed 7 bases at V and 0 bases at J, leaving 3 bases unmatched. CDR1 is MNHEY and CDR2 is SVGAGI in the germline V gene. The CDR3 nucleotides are TGTGCCAGCAACCCTAGCGGGAACCAAGAGACCCAGTACTTC. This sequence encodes CASNPSGNQETQYF.

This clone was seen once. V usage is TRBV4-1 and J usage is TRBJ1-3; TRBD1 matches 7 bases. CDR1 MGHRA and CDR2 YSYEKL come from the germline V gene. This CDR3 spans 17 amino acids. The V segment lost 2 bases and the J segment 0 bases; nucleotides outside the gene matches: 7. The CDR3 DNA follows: TGCGCCAGCAGCCAATTAATTGACAGGGTCTCTGGAAACACCATATATTTT. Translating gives CASSQLIDRVSGNTIYF.